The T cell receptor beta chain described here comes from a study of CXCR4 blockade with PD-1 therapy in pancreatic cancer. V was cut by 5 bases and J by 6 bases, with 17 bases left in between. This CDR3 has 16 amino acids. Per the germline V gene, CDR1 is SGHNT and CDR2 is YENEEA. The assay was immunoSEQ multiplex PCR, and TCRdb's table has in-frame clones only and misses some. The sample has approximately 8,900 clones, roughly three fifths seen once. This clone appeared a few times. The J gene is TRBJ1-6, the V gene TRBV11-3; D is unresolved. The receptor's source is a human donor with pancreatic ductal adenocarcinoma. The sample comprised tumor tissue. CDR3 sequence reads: CASSPLGRAGNSPLHF. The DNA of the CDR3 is TGTGCCAGCAGCCCCCTGGGGAGGGCAGGTAATTCACCCCTCCACTTT.